These T cell receptor beta chains were read from a single sample in a study of human T cells and chemical hapten exposure. TCRdb reprocessed the RACE reads with MiXCR, giving one entry per CDR3 protein. The sample shows tens of thousands of distinct CDR3 sequences, about 3% of them seen only once. Sequencing was performed on whole blood, taken in connection with sensitization to the hapten diphenylcyclopropenone (DPC). The source of these receptors is a man aged 40-55 years with alopecia areata. Some clones in this sample may be carry-over from other donors' samples. The CDR3 runs from the conserved cysteine through the conserved F or W. The D gene is left open where the match is weak. Clone size, where shown, is once, few, many, or a class for clones that have expanded.

d_call | cdr3_length | j_call | v_call | clone_size | cdr3_nt | cdr3_aa
NA | 12 | TRBJ2-2 | TRBV6-5 | many | TGTGCCAGCAGTAAAGGTGTCGGGGAGCTGTTTTTT | CASSKGVGELFF
NA | 17 | TRBJ1-1 | TRBV5-5 | many | TGTGCCAGCAGCTCCGTTGTTGGATTCGGCATAAACACTGAAGCTTTCTTT | CASSSVVGFGINTEAFF
TRBD2 | 15 | TRBJ2-3 | TRBV5-1 | many | TGCGCCAGCAGCTTGGGGACTAGCCTCACAGATACGCAGTATTTT | CASSLGTSLTDTQYF
TRBD1 | 15 | TRBJ2-1 | TRBV5-4 | many | TGTGCCAGCAGCTCGCCCACAGGACAGGATCGTGAGCAGTTCTTC | CASSSPTGQDREQFF
NA | 15 | TRBJ2-5 | TRBV12-3/TRBV12-4 | many | TGTGCCAGCAGTCTACAGGGGGGGCTCCAAGAGACCCAGTACTTC | CASSLQGGLQETQYF
TRBD1 | 12 | TRBJ2-1 | TRBV28 | many | TGTGCCAGCAGCCCAGGGGGCAATGAGCAGTTCTTC | CASSPGGNEQFF
TRBD1 | 15 | TRBJ1-4 | TRBV28 | NA | TGTGCCAGCAGTAGCACCGGGACAGGGTCTAAAAAACTGTTTTTT | CASSSTGTGSKKLFF
TRBD1 | 14 | TRBJ1-4 | TRBV20-1 | few | TGCAGTGCGGTGGACAGGAGGGGGAATGAAAAACTGTTTTTT | CSAVDRRGNEKLFF
NA | 15 | TRBJ1-1 | TRBV12-3/TRBV12-4 | few | TGTGCCAGCAGGCCCCCGGGGGGGGAGAACACTGAAGCTTTCTTT | CASRPPGGENTEAFF
TRBD1 | 15 | TRBJ2-3 | TRBV7-9 | many | TGTGCCAGCACCTTTGGGACAGGGGGCGCAGATACGCAGTATTTT | CASTFGTGGADTQYF
TRBD2 | 17 | TRBJ2-5 | TRBV7-2 | many | TGTGCCAGCAGCCTTGGACTAGCGGCCCTAGGGGCGGAGACCCAGTACTTC | CASSLGLAALGAETQYF
TRBD2 | 14 | TRBJ2-5 | TRBV7-2 | many | TGTGCCAGCAGCTTAGCAGGGAGGGGAGAGACCCAGTACTTC | CASSLAGRGETQYF
TRBD1 | 20 | TRBJ2-3 | TRBV7-9 | many | TGTGCCAGCAGCTACAAACCGGGACAGGGAATACAGGAGGGCTCAGATACGCAGTATTTT | CASSYKPGQGIQEGSDTQYF
TRBD2 | 13 | TRBJ2-3 | TRBV2 | many | TGTGCCACTCAGACTAGCGTGACAGATACGCAGTATTTT | CATQTSVTDTQYF
NA | 13 | TRBJ1-1 | TRBV7-3 | NA | TGTGCCAGCAGCTTAGGGGGTTCCACTGAAGCTTTCTTT | CASSLGGSTEAFF
TRBD1 | 16 | TRBJ2-4 | TRBV28 | NA | TGTGCCAGCAGTCCCCTAACCGGGACAGGGGCGTTGAGTCAGTACTTC | CASSPLTGTGALSQYF
TRBD1 | 14 | TRBJ1-2 | TRBV10-3 | many | TGTGCCACAATAGGGACAGGGGGTGGCTATGGCTACACCTTC | CATIGTGGGYGYTF
TRBD2 | 14 | TRBJ2-1 | TRBV20-1 | many | TGCAGTGCTATTACTAGCGGGAGTAGGGATGAGCAGTTCTTC | CSAITSGSRDEQFF
NA | 16 | TRBJ1-4 | TRBV6-5 | many | TGTGCCAGCAGTTACTCGATCCGGGACATCGGTGAAAAACTGTTTTTT | CASSYSIRDIGEKLFF
NA | 16 | TRBJ1-3 | TRBV4-3 | many | TGCGCCAGCAGCCAAGACGGACGCAACTCTGGAAACACCATATATTTT | CASSQDGRNSGNTIYF
TRBD1 | 15 | TRBJ2-7 | TRBV28 | many | TGTGCCAGCAGTCTCCCGAGTGGGACAGGGTACGAGCAGTACTTC | CASSLPSGTGYEQYF
NA | 20 | TRBJ2-6 | TRBV25-1 | many | TGTGCCAGCAGTCCCCTAAGGGAGAGGGTTTCGAGCTCTGGGGCCAACGTCCTGACTTTC | CASSPLRERVSSSGANVLTF
NA | 15 | TRBJ2-4 | TRBV20-1 | many | TGCAGTGCTAGACCTCTGCAAAGAGACAAAAACATTCAGTACTTC | CSARPLQRDKNIQYF
NA | 12 | TRBJ2-1 | TRBV14 | many | TGTGCCAGCAGCCGAGGCTACAATGAGCAGTTCTTC | CASSRGYNEQFF
TRBD2 | 16 | TRBJ2-5 | TRBV14 | NA | TGTGCCAGCAGCCAAGTTTCCGCGGGAGGGGGAGAGACCCAGTACTTC | CASSQVSAGGGETQYF
NA | 15 | TRBJ1-5 | TRBV20-1 | few | TGCAGTGCTAGAGACCGGGACATACTCAATCAGCCCCAGCATTTT | CSARDRDILNQPQHF
TRBD1 | 16 | TRBJ2-1 | TRBV28 | many | TGTGCCAGCAGCCCAAGGGGGCGGGCCCCCTACAATGAGCAGTTCTTC | CASSPRGRAPYNEQFF
TRBD2 | 18 | TRBJ2-3 | TRBV28 | many | TGTGCCAGCAGCCCCGGGGGACTAGCGGGAGGGAGCACAGATACGCAGTATTTT | CASSPGGLAGGSTDTQYF
NA | 19 | TRBJ1-5 | TRBV20-1 | many | TGCAGTGCTAGAGCCCCCGTGACAGAAAGGGAGTATAGCAATCAGCCCCAGCATTTT | CSARAPVTEREYSNQPQHF
TRBD1 | 14 | TRBJ1-5 | TRBV20-1 | many | TGCAGTGCCCTGGGGACAGCCACCGGCCAGCCCCAGCATTTT | CSALGTATGQPQHF
TRBD2 | 13 | TRBJ2-7 | TRBV30 | many | TGTGCCTGGGCCCCGGGACTAGCACTCGAGCAGTACTTC | CAWAPGLALEQYF
NA | 17 | TRBJ2-2 | TRBV7-9 | many | TGTGCCAGCAGCTTTAAAAGGGGGACGGTGCACACCGGGGAGCTGTTTTTT | CASSFKRGTVHTGELFF
TRBD2 | 16 | TRBJ2-2 | TRBV7-2 | many | TGTGCCAGCAGCGGCAAGGGACTAGCGGGAACCGGGGAGCTGTTTTTT | CASSGKGLAGTGELFF
TRBD1 | 14 | TRBJ2-1 | TRBV7-9 | many | TGTGCCAGCAGCCGGACAGGGGGCAACAATGAGCAGTTCTTC | CASSRTGGNNEQFF
TRBD2 | 15 | TRBJ2-1 | TRBV20-1 | many | TGCAGTGCTAAACTAGCGAACGGCGCCTACAATGAGCAGTTCTTC | CSAKLANGAYNEQFF